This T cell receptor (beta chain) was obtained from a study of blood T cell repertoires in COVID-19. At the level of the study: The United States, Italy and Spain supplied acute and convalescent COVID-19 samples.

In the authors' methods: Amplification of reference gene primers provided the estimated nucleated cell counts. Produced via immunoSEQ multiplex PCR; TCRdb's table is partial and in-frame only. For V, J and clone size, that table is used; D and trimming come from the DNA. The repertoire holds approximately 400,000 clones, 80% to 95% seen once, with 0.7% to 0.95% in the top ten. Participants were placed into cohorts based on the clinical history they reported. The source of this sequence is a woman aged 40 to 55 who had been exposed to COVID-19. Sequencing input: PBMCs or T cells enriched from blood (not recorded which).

CDR3 protein: CASSYTGTLFF. CDR3 nucleotide sequence: TGTGCCAGCAGCTATACCGGGACTCTATTTTTT. This chain connects TRBV7-9 to TRBJ1-4, with a possible D match to TRBD1 (5 bases). Germline V lookup: CDR1 SEHNR, CDR2 FQNEAQ (reference sequence). The germline V and J ends were trimmed by 4 bases and 17 bases, with 14 bases remaining between them. CDR3 length: 11 residues.